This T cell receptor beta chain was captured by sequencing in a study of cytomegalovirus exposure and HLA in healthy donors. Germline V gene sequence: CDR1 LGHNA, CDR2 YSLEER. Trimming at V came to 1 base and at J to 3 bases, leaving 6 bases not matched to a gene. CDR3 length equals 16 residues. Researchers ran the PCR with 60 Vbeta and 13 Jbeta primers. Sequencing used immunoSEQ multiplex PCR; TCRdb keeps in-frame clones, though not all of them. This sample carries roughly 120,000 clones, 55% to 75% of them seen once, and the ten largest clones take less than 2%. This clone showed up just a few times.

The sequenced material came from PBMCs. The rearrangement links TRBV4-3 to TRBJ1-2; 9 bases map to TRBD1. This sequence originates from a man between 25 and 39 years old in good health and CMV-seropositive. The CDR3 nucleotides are TGCGCCAGCAGCCAAGCCGGGACAGGGTTTGACTATGGCTACACCTTC. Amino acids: CASSQAGTGFDYGYTF.